The 27 T cell receptor beta chains below were found in one sample sequenced in a study of T cells in Graves' hyperthyroidism and ophthalmopathy. TCR beta CDR3 sequences were amplified from RNA transcripts. The study used the HTBI primer set for a first-round RT-PCR of the TCR CDR3. TCRdb independently ran MiXCR on the multiplex PCR reads; one entry per CDR3 protein. The table shows 500,000 or so distinct CDR3 sequences, with under 20% occurring only once. Material: blood. These receptors were taken from a woman aged 18-29 years with Graves' ophthalmopathy.

This CDR3 reads CASSQDGPGLGGTGELFF. The CDR3 coding sequence is TGCGCCAGCAGCCAAGATGGGCCGGGACTAGGGGGCACCGGGGAGCTGTTTTTT. This chain connects TRBV4-3 to TRBJ2-2; 8 nucleotides agree with TRBD2. V lost 0 bases and J lost 4; bases outside the gene matches: 10. CDR3 length equals 18 residues. CDR1 is LGHNA, CDR2 YSLEER, per germline.

The table lists this clonotype with many counts. The chain couples TRBV20-1 to TRBJ2-5, with D uncertain. V was trimmed by 0 bases and J by 5 bases, leaving 1 base between them. There are 10 residues in the CDR3. Germline V gene sequence: CDR1 DFQATT, CDR2 SNEGSKA (reference sequence). The CDR3 loop is CSARDETQYF. DNA for the CDR3: TGCAGTGCTAGAGACGAGACCCAGTACTTC.

The table lists this clonotype with a few counts. The chain uses TRBV28 and TRBJ1-3; TRBD1 is a possible D gene (5 bases). Germline V gene sequence: CDR1 MDHEN, CDR2 SYDVKM. The V end lost 3 bases, the J end lost 2 bases, and 11 bases lay between the germline ends. The CDR3 sequence is 15 residues long. The CDR3 nucleotides read TGTGCCAGCAGTTTGGGCAGGGCAACTGGAAACACCATATATTTT. It yields the protein CASSLGRATGNTIYF.

V gene TRBV6-5 combines with J gene TRBJ2-1; 11 nucleotides match TRBD2. Germline CDR1 reads MNHEY; CDR2 reads SVGAGI. The CDR3 totals 19 residues. The J segment lost 2 bases and the V segment lost 0 bases, leaving 9 bases of the junction unmatched. The CDR3 protein is CASSYSWIIAGGTYNEQFF. CDR3 in DNA: TGTGCCAGCAGTTACTCGTGGATTATAGCGGGAGGGACCTACAATGAGCAGTTCTTC.

The J gene is TRBJ1-1, the V gene TRBV9, with 11 bases fitting TRBD1. Germline V gene lookup returns CDR1 SGDLS and CDR2 YYNGEE. The CDR3 runs 18 residues. V lost 4 bases to trimming and J lost 4 bases; unmatched junction nucleotides: 15. The CDR3: CASSPSGTGGKWVTEAFF. The CDR3 region has the DNA TGTGCCAGCAGCCCAAGCGGGACAGGGGGAAAATGGGTCACTGAAGCTTTCTTT. Full variable domain (missing parts from reference TRBV9 and TRBJ1-1): DSGVTQTPKHLITATGQRVTLRCSPRSGDLSVYWYQQSLDQGLQFLIQYYNGEERAKGNILERFSAQQFPDLHSELNLSSLELGDSALYFCASSPSGTGGKWVTEAFFGQGTRLTVV.

This clonotype appeared a few times. This sequence joins TRBV29-1 and TRBJ2-2; TRBD1 aligns across 10 bases. The CDR3 has 14 residues. Germline-derived CDR1 and CDR2 are SQVTM and ANQGSEA. V lost 7 bases and J lost 6; bases outside the gene matches: 8. As DNA, the CDR3 is TGCAGCGGTCGACAGGGGGCGCAGGCCGGGGAGCTGTTTTTT. Its protein product is CSGRQGAQAGELFF.

This clonotype was observed at least ten times. The chain couples TRBV6-6 to TRBJ1-1; D gene ambiguous. The germline V gene encodes CDR1 MNHNY and CDR2 SVGAGI (reference sequence). This CDR3 region has 12 residues. Trimming removed 2 bases at V and 5 bases at J, with 6 bases between. The CDR3 region is CASSYQRTEAFF. In DNA form, the CDR3 reads TGTGCCAGCAGTTACCAGCGGACTGAAGCTTTCTTT.

This chain uses TRBV5-6 with TRBJ1-2; no clear D. The CDR3 extends over 14 amino acids. Germline CDR1 and CDR2: SGHDT and YYEEEE. V was trimmed by 2 bases and J by 8 bases, leaving 16 bases between them. The CDR3 nucleotides read TGTGCCAGCAGCTTTAACGTCGCGGAGCGGGGCTACACCTTC. Protein product: CASSFNVAERGYTF. The entire variable domain, with the rest obtained from reference TRBV5-6 and TRBJ1-2, is as follows: DAGVTQSPTHLIKTRGQQVTLRCSPKSGHDTVSWYQQALGQGPQFIFQYYEEEERQRGNFPDRFSGHQFPNYSSELNVNALLLGDSALYLCASSFNVAERGYTFGSGTRLTVV.

As regards this clonotype: Relative to the germline gene, one junction end is altered; a read error may explain this. The chain is built from TRBV7-6 and TRBJ2-7; TRBD1 matches 9 bases. Per germline, CDR1 SGHVS and CDR2 FNYEAQ. This CDR3 contains 14 residues. CDR3 in DNA: TGTGCTAGCAGCAAGACAGGGGGGGTGTCGGAGCAGTACTTC. Its protein is CASSKTGGVSEQYF. The whole variable domain, filled in from reference TRBV7-6 and TRBJ2-7, reads GAGVSQSPRYKVTKRGQDVALRCDPISGHVSLYWYRQALGQGPEFLTYFNYEAQQDKSGLPNDRFSAERPEGSISTLTIQRTEQRDSAMYRCASSKTGGVSEQYFGPGTRLTVT.

The table lists this clonotype with a few counts. The chain employs TRBV10-2 and TRBJ1-6, with D unresolved. V was trimmed by 0 bases and J by 10 bases, leaving 13 bases between them. CDR1 WSHSY and CDR2 SAAADI come from the germline V gene. CDR3 length: 15 residues. CDR3 loop: CASSESGSAGSPLHF. CDR3 DNA: TGCGCCAGCAGTGAGTCCGGGTCAGCAGGCTCACCCCTCCACTTT.

The sample holds many counts of this clonotype. J is TRBJ1-1 and V is TRBV18, with a weak D call TRBD1 (6 bases). Germline V gives CDR1 KGHSH, CDR2 LQKENI. The CDR3 is 16 residues long. Trimming took 0 bases from V and 0 from J, leaving 11 bases between them. CDR3 nucleotides: TGTGCCAGCTCACCACCGCGGGGGGCACTGAACACTGAAGCTTTCTTT. Its protein is CASSPPRGALNTEAFF.

This clonotype was detected a few times. The V gene is TRBV6-1, the J gene TRBJ1-1; tentative D call: TRBD1 (6 bases). Germline CDR1 reads MNHNS; CDR2 reads SASEGT. V was shortened by 6 bases and J by 8 bases, with 13 bases between the two germline ends. The CDR3 covers 12 residues. The CDR3 DNA is TGTGCCAGCAGACGACCCGGGACAGAAGCTTTCTTT. It specifies CASRRPGTEAFF.

At least ten counts were recorded for this clonotype. The rearrangement joins TRBV18 to TRBJ2-2, with D possibly matching TRBD2 (6 bases). Germline lookup yields CDR1 KGHSH and CDR2 LQKENI. The length of the CDR3 is 13 residues. V lost 6 bases and J 5 bases, leaving 10 bases between the germline ends. CDR3 coding DNA: TGTGCCAGCTCCCGGAGCGGGACCGGGGAGCTGTTTTTT. Protein: CASSRSGTGELFF.

This clonotype was observed at least ten times. This chain joins TRBV5-1 and TRBJ2-7; the match to TRBD2 covers 10 bases. CDR3 length: 16 amino acids. Unmatched junction bases numbered 7, after V lost 2 bases and J lost 2 bases. Germline CDR1 SGHRS, CDR2 YFSETQ. CDR3 sequence (DNA): TGCGCCAGCAGCTTAGGGGTAGCGGGGGGAACCTACGAGCAGTACTTC. This encodes CASSLGVAGGTYEQYF.

In this sample, this clonotype turned up many times. This sequence joins TRBV28 and TRBJ1-1, with D possibly TRBD1 on 5 matching bases. The V and J ends lost 1 base and 1 base respectively, with 7 bases between them. The CDR3 length is 14 residues. CDR1 is MDHEN and CDR2 is SYDVKM in the germline V gene. DNA for the CDR3: TGTGCCAGCAGTTTATCGGGACGGAACACTGAAGCTTTCTTT. It yields the protein CASSLSGRNTEAFF.

Many counts were recorded for this clonotype. The J gene is TRBJ2-7, the V gene TRBV11-3; D is possibly TRBD1 (6 bases). This CDR3 spans 14 amino acids. Trimming left V 5 bases short and J 6 bases short, with 17 bases between. Germline V gene data show CDR1 as SGHNT and CDR2 as YENEEA. CDR3 amino acids: CASSPQGTPGEQYF. For the CDR3, the DNA is TGTGCCAGCAGCCCACAGGGAACTCCGGGCGAGCAGTACTTC.

V and J are TRBV10-3 and TRBJ1-1; 7 nucleotides agree with TRBD1. The CDR3 loop spans 14 amino acids. Looked up from germline, CDR1 is ENHRY and CDR2 is SYGVKD. V trimming: 7 bases; J trimming: 4 bases; junction bases outside the gene matches: 9. CDR3 DNA sequence: TGTGCCATCAATACAGGGGTTGACGGCACTGAAGCTTTCTTT. It translates to CAINTGVDGTEAFF.

This chain joins TRBV19 and TRBJ2-3; no firm D call. The CDR3 covers 13 residues. Trimming took 4 bases from V and 4 from J, leaving 9 bases between them. Germline V gives CDR1 LNHDA, CDR2 SQIVND (reference sequence). The CDR3 region has the DNA TGTGCCAGTAGTACCCGCTGGGCAGATACGCAGTATTTT. Residues: CASSTRWADTQYF.

The chain has TRBV9 and TRBJ2-2; the D is unclear. Trimming took off 2 bases at V and 4 bases at J, with 9 bases between the two ends. The germline V gene encodes CDR1 SGDLS and CDR2 YYNGEE. CDR3 length equals 14 residues. This CDR3 is CASSVEESTGELFF. The CDR3, as DNA: TGTGCCAGCAGCGTCGAGGAGTCCACCGGGGAGCTGTTTTTT.

This clonotype was observed at least ten times. The rearrangement links TRBV30 to TRBJ2-7; 7 positions match TRBD2. The germline V gene has CDR1 GTSNPN and CDR2 SVGIG (reference sequence). This CDR3 region has 13 residues. With V trimmed by 5 bases and J by 5 bases, 9 bases remained unmatched. The CDR3 region has the DNA TGTGCCTGGGCCTTGGGAGGGCGGGACGAGCAGTACTTC. This gives the protein CAWALGGRDEQYF.

The table lists this clonotype with many counts. This chain links TRBV27 with TRBJ2-2; TRBD1 aligns across 8 bases. Germline assignment: CDR1 MNHEY and CDR2 SMNVEV (reference sequence). This CDR3 is built from 16 residues. Trimming at V came to 0 bases and at J to 6 bases, leaving 6 bases not matched to a gene. CDR3 residues: CASSLSQGAFAGELFF. In DNA form, the CDR3 reads TGTGCCAGCAGTTTATCCCAGGGGGCTTTTGCCGGGGAGCTGTTTTTT.

This clonotype was seen a few times. The chain uses TRBV30 and TRBJ2-3; 13 positions match TRBD2. The CDR3 spans 15 residues. V was clipped by 4 bases and J by 5 bases; unmatched bases: 6. Germline CDR1 is GTSNPN and CDR2 is SVGIG (reference sequence). CDR3 DNA: TGTGCCTGGACACTAGCGGGGGGGCCCGGAGATACGCAGTATTTT. This gives the protein CAWTLAGGPGDTQYF.

There are many counts of this clonotype. This chain connects TRBV6-5 to TRBJ1-2; 7 nucleotides match TRBD1. The germline V gene has CDR1 MNHEY and CDR2 SVGAGI. This CDR3 region has 16 residues. Unmatched junction bases numbered 9, after V lost 2 bases and J lost 3 bases. CDR3 DNA: TGTGCCAGCAGTTACCATCCGGGACAGTTGGACTATGGCTACACCTTC. Protein sequence: CASSYHPGQLDYGYTF.

This clonotype was seen repeatedly, ten times or more. The chain uses TRBV6-1 and TRBJ2-3, with TRBD2 as a possible D gene (6 bases). V lost 8 bases and J lost 5, with 14 bases in between. Germline CDR1 is MNHNS and CDR2 is SASEGT. The CDR3 has 13 residues. CDR3 bases: TGTGCCAGCGAGGAGGGCCCGGAAGATACGCAGTATTTT. It is translated as CASEEGPEDTQYF.

This clonotype was observed many times. The V gene is TRBV30, the J gene TRBJ1-4; 8 nucleotides align to TRBD1. With 8 bases clipped from V and 5 bases from J, the junction kept 7 bases outside the gene matches. Germline V lookup: CDR1 GTSNPN, CDR2 SVGIG (reference sequence). This CDR3 has 13 amino acids. Here the CDR3 DNA reads TGTGCCGGCCGAGGACAGGGAAATGAAAAACTGTTTTTT. This translates into CAGRGQGNEKLFF.

Ten or more counts support this clonotype. The chain recombines TRBV2 with TRBJ1-5, with unresolved D. Per germline, CDR1 SNHLY and CDR2 FYNNEI. Between the trimmed V and J ends, which lost 0 bases and 0 bases, there was a span of 6 bases. The CDR3 covers 15 residues. CDR3 bases: TGTGCCAGCAGTGAAGCGCCGGCTAGCAATCAGCCCCAGCATTTT. It is translated as CASSEAPASNQPQHF.

This clonotype has only one observation. V gene TRBV20-1 combines with J gene TRBJ2-1; D tentatively fits TRBD1 or TRBD2 (5 bases each). Trimming took 1 base from V and 6 from J, leaving 10 bases between them. Germline values: CDR1 DFQATT, CDR2 SNEGSKA (reference sequence). This CDR3 is 13 amino acids long. The CDR3 region has the DNA TGCAGTGCTAGAGTGTGGGACGGCAATGAGCAGTTCTTC. The encoded protein is CSARVWDGNEQFF.